This TCR beta chain was observed in a study of T-cell reconstitution after alpha-beta-depleted transplantation in children. General study findings and limits: One year post-transplant, T-cell counts and diversity were largely derived from T cells produced anew.

Germline CDR1 reads SGHAT; CDR2 reads FQNNGV. The CDR3 extends over 16 amino acids. Deletions cut 2 bases from V and 7 bases from J, with 20 bases between. Molecular barcoding with unique molecular identifiers was used for the TCRbeta library. Each CDR3 protein is one row after TCRdb ran MiXCR on the PCR reads. The sample carries around 240,000 distinct CDR3 sequences, 6.5% to 10% recorded once. For this clonotype: Its antigen is undetermined.

This clonotype originated in a male patient younger than 18 who had a stem cell transplant for acute lymphoblastic leukemia, so the T cells may come from the graft donor. This chain links TRBV11-2 with TRBJ2-5; D is possibly TRBD1 (6 bases). Source: PBMCs, mostly from graft donor cells, taken 180 days after TCRalphabeta/CD19-depleted stem cell transplant. CDR3 sequence: CASSLIALGAHGTQYF. DNA of the CDR3: TGTGCCAGCAGCTTAATCGCCCTGGGGGCCCACGGGACCCAGTACTTC.